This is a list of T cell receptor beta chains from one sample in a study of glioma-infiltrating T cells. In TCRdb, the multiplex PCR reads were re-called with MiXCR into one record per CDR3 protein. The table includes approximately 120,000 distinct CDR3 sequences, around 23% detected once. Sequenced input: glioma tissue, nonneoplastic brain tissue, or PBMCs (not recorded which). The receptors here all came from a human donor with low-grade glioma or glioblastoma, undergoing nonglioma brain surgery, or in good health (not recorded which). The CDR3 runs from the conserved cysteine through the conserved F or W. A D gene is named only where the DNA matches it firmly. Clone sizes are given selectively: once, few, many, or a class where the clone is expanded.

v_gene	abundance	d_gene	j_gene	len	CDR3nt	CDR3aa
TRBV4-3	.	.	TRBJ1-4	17	TGCGCCAGCAGCCACTCGGGGGGGGGGACAACTAATGAAGAACTGTTTTTT	CASSHSGGGTTNEELFF
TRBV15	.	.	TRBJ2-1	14	TGTGCCACAAGCAGAGATTTAAGGGGGGATGAGCAGTTCTTC	CATSRDLRGDEQFF
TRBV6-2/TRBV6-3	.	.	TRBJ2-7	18	TGTGCCAGCAGTTACTCACAGCTTAAATACGAGACCTCCTACGGGCAGTACTTC	CASSYSQLKYETSYGQYF
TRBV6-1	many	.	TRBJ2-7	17	TGTGCCAGCAGCCAAGGGATTCTGGGGGCTAGCTCCTACGAGCAGTACTTC	CASSQGILGASSYEQYF
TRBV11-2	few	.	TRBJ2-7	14	TGTGCCAGCAGCTTTGCTAGCTTCTCCTACGAGCAGTACTTC	CASSFASFSYEQYF
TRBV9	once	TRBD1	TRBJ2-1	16	TGTGCCAGCAGTACCACGGGACAGGGGGCGTCCAATGAGCAGTTCTTC	CASSTTGQGASNEQFF
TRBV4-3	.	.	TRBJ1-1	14	TGCGCCAGCAGCCAAGGGTATATAGGGACTGAAGCTTTCTTT	CASSQGYIGTEAFF
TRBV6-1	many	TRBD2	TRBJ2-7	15	TGTGCCAGCAGTTTACTAGCGGGTCCCTCCTACGAGCAGTACTTC	CASSLLAGPSYEQYF
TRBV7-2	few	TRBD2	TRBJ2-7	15	TGTGCCAGCAGCTTTAGAGTAGCGGGAGATGCTCTGCAGTACTTC	CASSFRVAGDALQYF
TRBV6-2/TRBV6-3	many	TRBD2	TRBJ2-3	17	TGTGCCAGCAGTTCCCCCCATAGCGGGAGCTACACAGATACGCAGTATTTT	CASSSPHSGSYTDTQYF
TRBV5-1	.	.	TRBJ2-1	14	TGCGCCAGCAGCCGGACGGACGCCTACAATGAGCAGTTCTTC	CASSRTDAYNEQFF
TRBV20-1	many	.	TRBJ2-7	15	TGCAGTGCTAGAGTTCCCCTAGGGTCTTCCTACGAGCAGTACTTC	CSARVPLGSSYEQYF
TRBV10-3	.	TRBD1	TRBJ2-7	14	TGTGCCATCAGTGAGTCGGGACAGGGGGTTACGCAGTACTTC	CAISESGQGVTQYF
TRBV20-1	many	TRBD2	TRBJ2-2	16	TGCAGTGCTGCGGGACTAGCGGGAGGTGACACCGGGGAGCTGTTTTTT	CSAAGLAGGDTGELFF
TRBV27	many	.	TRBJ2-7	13	TGTGCCAGCGGGCCGGGAAGCTCCTACGAGCAGTACTTC	CASGPGSSYEQYF
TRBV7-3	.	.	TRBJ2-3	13	TGTGCCAGCAGCGTAAAACCCCAAGTTACGCAGTATTTT	CASSVKPQVTQYF
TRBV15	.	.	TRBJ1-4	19	TGTGGCAGCAGCAGAGATAGGGGGGCCGGGACCGATACGAATGAAAAACTGTTTTTT	CGSSRDRGAGTDTNEKLFF
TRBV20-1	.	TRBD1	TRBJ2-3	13	TGCAGTGCTAGAGGGACAGGGGAGGATACGCAGTATTTT	CSARGTGEDTQYF
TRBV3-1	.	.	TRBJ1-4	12	TGTGCCAGCAGCCAAGATTATGAAAAACTGTTTTTT	CASSQDYEKLFF
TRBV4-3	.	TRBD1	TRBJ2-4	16	TGCGCCAGCAGCCAAGAGGAACAGGGGGCCAAAAACATTCAGTACTTC	CASSQEEQGAKNIQYF
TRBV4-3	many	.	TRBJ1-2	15	TGCGCCAGCAGCCAAGAAAAGGGGGAGGGCTATGGCTACACCTTC	CASSQEKGEGYGYTF
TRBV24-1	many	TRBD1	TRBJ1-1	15	TGTGCCACCAGTGACCCGACAGGGGGGGCCGCTGAAGCTTTCTTT	CATSDPTGGAAEAFF
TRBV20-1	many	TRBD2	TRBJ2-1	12	TGCAGTGCTAGTAGCGGGATCAATGAGCAGTTCTTC	CSASSGINEQFF
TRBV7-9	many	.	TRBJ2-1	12	TGTGCCAGCAGCTCCCTGACCAATGAGCAGTTCTTC	CASSSLTNEQFF
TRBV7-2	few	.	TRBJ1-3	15	TGTGCCAGCAGCTCGGGGGCGAGCTCTGGAAACACCATATATTTT	CASSSGASSGNTIYF
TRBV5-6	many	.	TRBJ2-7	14	TGTGCCAGCAGCTTCGTTGGGGTTAGGGGCGAGCAGTACTTC	CASSFVGVRGEQYF
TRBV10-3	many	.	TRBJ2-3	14	TGTGCCATCAGTGATCGGGAGCAGACAGATACGCAGTATTTT	CAISDREQTDTQYF
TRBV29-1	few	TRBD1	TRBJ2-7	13	TGCAGCGTTGAAGATGACAGGGGGTACGAGCAGTACTTC	CSVEDDRGYEQYF
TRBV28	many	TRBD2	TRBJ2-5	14	TGTGCCAGCAGTTTACTCGGGAGGGCTGAGACCCAGTACTTC	CASSLLGRAETQYF
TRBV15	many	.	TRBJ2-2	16	TGTGCCACCAGCAGAGATATAGGAGCAAACACCGGGGAGCTGTTTTTT	CATSRDIGANTGELFF
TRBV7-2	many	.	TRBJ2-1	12	TGTGCCAGCAGCTTAGATGTAGAAAAGCAGTTCTTC	CASSLDVEKQFF
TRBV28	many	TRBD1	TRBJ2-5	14	TGTGCCAGCAGTGCCCGGGACAGAGAAGAGACCCAGTACTTC	CASSARDREETQYF
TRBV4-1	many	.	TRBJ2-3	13	TGCGCCAGCAGCCAGACCCTCCTAGATACGCAGTATTTT	CASSQTLLDTQYF
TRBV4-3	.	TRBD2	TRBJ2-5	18	TGCGCCAGCAGCCAAGAATGGGCTAGCGGGAGAAAACAAGAGACCCAGTACTTC	CASSQEWASGRKQETQYF
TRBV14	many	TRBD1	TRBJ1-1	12	TGTGCCAGCAGCCAAGGGGACAGGAGAGCTTTCTTT	CASSQGDRRAFF
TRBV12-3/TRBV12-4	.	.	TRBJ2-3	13	TGTGCCAGCAGTTTAGAGGAAACAGATACGCAGTATTTT	CASSLEETDTQYF
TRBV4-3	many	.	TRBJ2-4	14	TGCGCCAGCAGCCAAGAGGCCAGGGCGGGCATTCAGTACTTC	CASSQEARAGIQYF
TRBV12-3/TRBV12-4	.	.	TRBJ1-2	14	TGTGCCAGCAGTTTCGGAGGGACTGACTATGGCTACACCTTC	CASSFGGTDYGYTF
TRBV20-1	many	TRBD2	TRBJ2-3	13	TGCAGTGCCCCGCCCAGCGGGATTGATACGCAGTATTTT	CSAPPSGIDTQYF
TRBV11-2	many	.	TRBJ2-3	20	TGTGCCAGCAGCCTCGTGGCGACGACAAAGGGGCGAACTAGCACAGATACGCAGTATTTT	CASSLVATTKGRTSTDTQYF
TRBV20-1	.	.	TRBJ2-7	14	TGCAGTACTAGTGGGGACGGTCGAACCTACGAGCAGTACTTC	CSTSGDGRTYEQYF
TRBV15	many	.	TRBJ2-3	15	TGTGCCACCAGCAGAGATCTGGGGAGCACAGATACGCAGTATTTT	CATSRDLGSTDTQYF
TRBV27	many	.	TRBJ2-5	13	TGTGCCAGCAGTGGGGACAATCGAGGGACCCAGTACTTC	CASSGDNRGTQYF
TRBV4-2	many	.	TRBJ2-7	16	TGTGCCAGCAGCCAAGATCGGGGGGCGCATACTTGCGAGCAGTACTTC	CASSQDRGAHTCEQYF
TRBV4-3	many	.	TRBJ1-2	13	TGCGCCAGCAGTCTGGACGGATTGGGTGGCTACACCTTC	CASSLDGLGGYTF
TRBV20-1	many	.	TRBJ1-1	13	TGCAGTGCTAGTCAGCAGCCGAACACTGAAGCTTTCTTT	CSASQQPNTEAFF
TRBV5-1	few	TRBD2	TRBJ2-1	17	TGCGCCAGCAGCTTGGATACGGGACTAGCGGGGTACAATGAGCAGTTCTTC	CASSLDTGLAGYNEQFF
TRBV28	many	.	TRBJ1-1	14	TGTGCCAGCAGGGCCCCCGGGACACACACTGAAGCTTTCTTT	CASRAPGTHTEAFF